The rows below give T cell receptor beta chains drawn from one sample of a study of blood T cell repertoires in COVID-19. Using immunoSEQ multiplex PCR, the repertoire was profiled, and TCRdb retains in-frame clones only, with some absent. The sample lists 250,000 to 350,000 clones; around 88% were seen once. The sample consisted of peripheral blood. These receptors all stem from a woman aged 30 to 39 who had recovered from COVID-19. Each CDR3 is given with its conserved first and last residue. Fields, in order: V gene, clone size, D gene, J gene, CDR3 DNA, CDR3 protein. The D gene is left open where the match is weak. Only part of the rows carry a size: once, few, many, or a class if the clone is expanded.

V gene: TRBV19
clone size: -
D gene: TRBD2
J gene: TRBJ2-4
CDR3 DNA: TGTGCCAGTAAAGCGGGAGGAGGGGAAAACTACATTCAGTACTTC
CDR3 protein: CASKAGGGENYIQYF

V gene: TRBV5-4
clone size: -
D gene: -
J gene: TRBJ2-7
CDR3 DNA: TGTGCCAGCAGCGTGCGACTAGGAGAGGTATGGTACGAGCAGTACTTC
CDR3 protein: CASSVRLGEVWYEQYF

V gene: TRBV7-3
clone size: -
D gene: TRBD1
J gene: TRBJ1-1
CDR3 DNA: TGTGCCAGCAGGTTGACAGGGGGGCACACTGAAGCTTTCTTT
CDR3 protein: CASRLTGGHTEAFF

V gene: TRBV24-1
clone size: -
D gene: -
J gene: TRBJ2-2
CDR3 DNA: TGTGCCACCATGTCAGGGGACACCGGGGAGCTGTTTTTT
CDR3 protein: CATMSGDTGELFF

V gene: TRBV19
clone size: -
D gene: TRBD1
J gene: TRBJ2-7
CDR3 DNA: TGTGCCAGTAGTCTCGGACAGGGAGATATTTACGAGCAGTACTTC
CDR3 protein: CASSLGQGDIYEQYF

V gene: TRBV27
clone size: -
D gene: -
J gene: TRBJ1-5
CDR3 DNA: TGTGCCAGCAGTTTATCCGCCGGGAACCAGCCCCAGCATTTT
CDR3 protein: CASSLSAGNQPQHF

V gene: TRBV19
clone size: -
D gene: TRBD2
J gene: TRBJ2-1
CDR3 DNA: TGTGCCAGTAGTATGATCGGACTAGCGGGTTACAATGAGCAGTTCTTC
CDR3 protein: CASSMIGLAGYNEQFF

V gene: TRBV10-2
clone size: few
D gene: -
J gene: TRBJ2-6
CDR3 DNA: TGCGCCAGCAGTGGTCGGGGCTCTGGGGCCAACGTCCTGACTTTC
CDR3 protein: CASSGRGSGANVLTF

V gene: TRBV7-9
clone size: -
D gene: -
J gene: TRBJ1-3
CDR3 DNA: TGTGCCAGCAGCTTAGGAGGGAATGGAAACACCATATATTTT
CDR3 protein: CASSLGGNGNTIYF

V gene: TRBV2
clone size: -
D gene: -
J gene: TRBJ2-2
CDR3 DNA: TGTGCCAGCATAGGGGGAGGGGGAGCCGGGGAGCTGTTTTTT
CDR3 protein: CASIGGGGAGELFF

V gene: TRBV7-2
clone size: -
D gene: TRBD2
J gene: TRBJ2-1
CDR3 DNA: TGTGCCAGCAGCATCCATAGCGGGGGCTCCTACAATGAGCAGTTCTTC
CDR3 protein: CASSIHSGGSYNEQFF

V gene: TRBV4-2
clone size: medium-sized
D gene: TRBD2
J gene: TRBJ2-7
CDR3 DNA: TGTGCCAGCAGCCAAGAAGGCACTAGCGGACCTTCCTACGAGCAGTACTTC
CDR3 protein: CASSQEGTSGPSYEQYF

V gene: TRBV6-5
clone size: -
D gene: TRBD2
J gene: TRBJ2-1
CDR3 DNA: TGTGCCAGCAGACCACCCCTAGCGGGAGTCAATGAGCAGTTCTTC
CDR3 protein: CASRPPLAGVNEQFF

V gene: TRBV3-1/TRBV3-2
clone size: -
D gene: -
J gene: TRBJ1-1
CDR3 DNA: TGTGCCAGCAGCCTTAGTGGAGGGAGAGAAGCTTTCTTT
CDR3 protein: CASSLSGGREAFF

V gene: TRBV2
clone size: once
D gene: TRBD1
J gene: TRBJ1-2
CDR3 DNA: TGTGCCAGCAGTCGGGACAGGAACTATGGCTACACCTTC
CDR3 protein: CASSRDRNYGYTF

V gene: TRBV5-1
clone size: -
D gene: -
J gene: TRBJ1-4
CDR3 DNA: TGCGCCAGCAGCTCTGCACCCAGGGGCACTAATGAAAAACTGTTTTTT
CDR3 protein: CASSSAPRGTNEKLFF

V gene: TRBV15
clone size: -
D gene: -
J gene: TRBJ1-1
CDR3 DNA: TGTGCCACCAGTCGTTCTAGACCGGCTGAAGCTTTCTTT
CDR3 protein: CATSRSRPAEAFF

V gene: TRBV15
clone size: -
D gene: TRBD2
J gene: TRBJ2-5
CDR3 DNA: TGTGCCACCAGCAGAGATCCACGACTGGGAGGGGAGACCCAGTACTTC
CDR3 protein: CATSRDPRLGGETQYF

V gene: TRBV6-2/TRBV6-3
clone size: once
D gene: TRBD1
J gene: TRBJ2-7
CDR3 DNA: TGTGCCAGCAGTTACGCGGGGAGGACAGGGCTCTCCGAGCAGTACTTC
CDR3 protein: CASSYAGRTGLSEQYF

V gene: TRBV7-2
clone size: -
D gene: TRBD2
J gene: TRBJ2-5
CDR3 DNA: TGTGCCAGCAGCCCGGGGACTAGCGGCCGGTCAGAAGAGACCCAGTACTTC
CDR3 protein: CASSPGTSGRSEETQYF

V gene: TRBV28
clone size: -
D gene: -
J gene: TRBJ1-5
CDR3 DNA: TGTGCCAGCAGTCCCACAGGGTTATATCAGCCCCAGCATTTT
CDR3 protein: CASSPTGLYQPQHF

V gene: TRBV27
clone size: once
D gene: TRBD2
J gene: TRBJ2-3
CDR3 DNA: TGTGCCAGCAGCCCCCCCCTAAGCGGGAGGGCCGTCTTTACGCAGTATTTT
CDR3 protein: CASSPPLSGRAVFTQYF

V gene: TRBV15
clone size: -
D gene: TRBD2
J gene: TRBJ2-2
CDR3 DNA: TGTGCCACCAGCGGCGGGAGCGGGGAGCCCACCGGGGAGCTGTTTTTT
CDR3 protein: CATSGGSGEPTGELFF

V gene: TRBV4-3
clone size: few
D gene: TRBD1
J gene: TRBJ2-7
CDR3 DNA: TGCGCCAGCAGCCAACAGGGGGCCTCCTACGAGCAGTACTTC
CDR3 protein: CASSQQGASYEQYF

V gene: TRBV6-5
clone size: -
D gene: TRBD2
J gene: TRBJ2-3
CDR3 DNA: TGTGCCAGCAGTCCCACTAGCGGGAGTACGCAGTATTTT
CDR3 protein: CASSPTSGSTQYF

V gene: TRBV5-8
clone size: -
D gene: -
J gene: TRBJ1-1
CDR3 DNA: TGTGCCAGCAGAACTAAATGGAGGGACGGCACTGAAGCTTTCTTT
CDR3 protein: CASRTKWRDGTEAFF

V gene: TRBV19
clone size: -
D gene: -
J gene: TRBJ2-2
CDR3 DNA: TGTGCCACCGCCTCTCGGAGAGCTAACACCGGGGAGCTGTTTTTT
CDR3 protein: CATASRRANTGELFF

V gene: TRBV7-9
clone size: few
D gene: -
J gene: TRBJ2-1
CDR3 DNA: TGTGCCAGCAGCCGGGACAACTACAATGAGCAGTTCTTC
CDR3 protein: CASSRDNYNEQFF

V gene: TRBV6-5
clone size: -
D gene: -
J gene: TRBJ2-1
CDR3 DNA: TGTGCCAGCAGTAACCGACTCCTAGATGGTGAGCAGTTCTTC
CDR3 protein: CASSNRLLDGEQFF

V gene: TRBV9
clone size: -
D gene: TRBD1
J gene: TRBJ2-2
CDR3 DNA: TGTGCCAGCAGCCCCCGACAGGGCAGGAACACCGGGGAGCTGTTTTTT
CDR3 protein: CASSPRQGRNTGELFF

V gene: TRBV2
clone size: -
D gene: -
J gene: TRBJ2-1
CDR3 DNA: TGTGCCAGCAGGACTAACTACAATGAGCAGTTCTTC
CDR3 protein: CASRTNYNEQFF

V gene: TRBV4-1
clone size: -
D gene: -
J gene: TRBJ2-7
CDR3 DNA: TGCGCCAGCAGGGCGACGCTCGGGTACGAGCAGTACTTC
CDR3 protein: CASRATLGYEQYF

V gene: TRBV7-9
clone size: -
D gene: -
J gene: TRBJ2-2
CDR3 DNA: TGTGCCAGCAGCCTTTCGTCGGGGGCCGGGGAGCTGTTTTTT
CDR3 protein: CASSLSSGAGELFF

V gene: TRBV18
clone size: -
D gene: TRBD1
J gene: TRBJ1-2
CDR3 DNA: TGTGCCAGCTCCGAGGCACAGTCCGGGACAGCAAGCTTC
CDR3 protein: CASSEAQSGTASF

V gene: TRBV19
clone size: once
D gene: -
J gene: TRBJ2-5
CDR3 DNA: TGTGCCAGTAGTATGCGGCTCCGAGAGACCCAGTACTTC
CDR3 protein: CASSMRLRETQYF

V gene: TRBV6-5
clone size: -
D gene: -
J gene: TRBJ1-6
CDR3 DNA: TGTGCCAGCAGTTACCTCGGGGAAAGGGTTTCACCCCTCCACTTT
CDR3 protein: CASSYLGERVSPLHF

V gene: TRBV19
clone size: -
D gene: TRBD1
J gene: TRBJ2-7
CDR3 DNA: TGTGCCAGTAGCCAGGGGACAGGTTTCTACGAGCAGTACTTC
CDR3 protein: CASSQGTGFYEQYF

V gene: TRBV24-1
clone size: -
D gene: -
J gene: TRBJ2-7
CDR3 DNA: TGTGCCACCAGTGATTCAGGGGACGAGCAGTACTTC
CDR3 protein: CATSDSGDEQYF

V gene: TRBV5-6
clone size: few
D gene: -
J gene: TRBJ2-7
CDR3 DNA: TGTGCCAGCAGCTTGGGCGTCCACCGCTCCGGAGACGAGCAGTACTTC
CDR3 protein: CASSLGVHRSGDEQYF

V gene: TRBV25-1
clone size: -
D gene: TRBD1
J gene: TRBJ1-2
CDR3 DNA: TGTGCCAGCAAGGACGGGACAGGGGCTAACTATGGCTACACCTTC
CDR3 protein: CASKDGTGANYGYTF

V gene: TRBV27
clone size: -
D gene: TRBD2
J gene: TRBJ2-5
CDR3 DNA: TGTGCCAGCAGCTGGACTAGCGCTCAAGAGACCCAGTACTTC
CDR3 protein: CASSWTSAQETQYF

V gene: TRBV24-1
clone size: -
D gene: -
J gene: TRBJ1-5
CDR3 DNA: TGTGCCACCAGTCAGGGGAAGGGACAGCCCCAGCATTTT
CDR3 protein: CATSQGKGQPQHF

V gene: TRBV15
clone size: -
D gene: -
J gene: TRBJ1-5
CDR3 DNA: TGTGCCACCAGCAGCCCTAATCAGCCCCAGCATTTT
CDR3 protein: CATSSPNQPQHF

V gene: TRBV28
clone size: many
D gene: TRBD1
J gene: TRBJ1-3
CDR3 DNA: TGTGCCAGCAGTTTGGGACAGGGCATAAACACCATATATTTT
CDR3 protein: CASSLGQGINTIYF

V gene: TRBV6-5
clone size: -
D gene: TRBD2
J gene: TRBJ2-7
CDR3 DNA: TGTGCCAGCGATGGGACTAGCGGGAGTTTGGACGAGCAGTACTTC
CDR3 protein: CASDGTSGSLDEQYF

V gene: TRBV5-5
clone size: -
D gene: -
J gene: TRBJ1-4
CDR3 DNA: TGTGCCAGCAGCCCGAATCCTACGGCAACTAATGAAAAACTGTTTTTT
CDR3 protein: CASSPNPTATNEKLFF

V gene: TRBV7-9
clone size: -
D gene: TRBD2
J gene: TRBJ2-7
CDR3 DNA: TGTGCCAGCAGCATTGGGCTAGCGGGAGCTGGTGAGCAGTACTTC
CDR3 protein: CASSIGLAGAGEQYF

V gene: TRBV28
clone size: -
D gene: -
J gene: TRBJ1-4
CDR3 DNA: TGTGCCAGCAGCGACGTCCGGGGAGGAAAACTGTTTTTT
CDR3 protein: CASSDVRGGKLFF